The 13 T cell receptor beta chains below were found in one sample sequenced in a study of blood T cell repertoires in COVID-19. Measured with immunoSEQ multiplex PCR; TCRdb has only the in-frame clones, and not every one. This table has 95,000 to 110,000 clones, 75% to 90% appearing once. The sample consisted of peripheral blood. These receptors all stem from a man aged 55 to 69 with acute or convalescent COVID-19.

V is TRBV2 and J is TRBJ2-7, with 9 bases that match TRBD2. With 6 bases clipped from V and 3 bases from J, the junction kept 6 bases outside the gene matches. This CDR3 comprises 14 residues. The V gene's germline CDR1 is SNHLY and CDR2 FYNNEI. Written as DNA, the CDR3 is TGTGCCAGCAGCCGGACTAGCGAGCTCTACGAGCAGTACGTC. It translates to CASSRTSELYEQYV.

The chain recombines TRBV19 with TRBJ2-2, with a weak D call TRBD1 (6 bases). The CDR3 contains 14 residues. V shed 3 bases and J shed 3 bases, with 8 bases lying between them. The V gene's germline CDR1 is LNHDA and CDR2 SQIVND (reference sequence). The CDR3 protein is CASSIGQHTGELFF. The CDR3 nucleotides are TGTGCCAGTAGTATCGGACAGCACACCGGGGAGCTGTTTTTT.

This clone has more than one count but fewer than ten. The rearrangement links TRBV5-6 to TRBJ2-5; TRBD1 matches at 9 bases. With V trimmed by 2 bases and J by 4 bases, 18 bases remained unmatched. Germline CDR1 and CDR2: SGHDT and YYEEEE. The CDR3 is made up of 19 amino acids. CDR3: CASSFSSGQGLGSRETQYF. CDR3 in DNA: TGTGCCAGCAGCTTTAGTAGCGGACAGGGGTTAGGTAGTAGAGAGACCCAGTACTTC.

V is TRBV21-1 and J is TRBJ1-1; TRBD1 is the table's D call and was not checked against the DNA. TRBV21-1 represents a pseudogene. The CDR3 is 13 residues long. CDR3 nucleotide sequence: TGTGCCAGCAGCACCTTACAGGTGATTGAAGCTTTCTTT. Its translation is CASSTLQVIEAFF.

The chain uses TRBV7-9 and TRBJ1-4; D gene unclear. The V end lost 4 bases, the J end lost 6 bases, and 15 bases lay between the germline ends. There are 15 residues in the CDR3. Germline V lookup: CDR1 SEHNR, CDR2 FQNEAQ (reference sequence). CDR3 in amino acids: CASSSLGRAYEKLFF. As DNA, the CDR3 is TGTGCCAGCAGCTCTCTAGGGAGGGCGTATGAAAAACTGTTTTTT.

The chain links TRBV4-3 to TRBJ2-1, with a possible D match to TRBD1 (5 bases). Trimming took off 3 bases at V and 2 bases at J, with 8 bases between the two ends. The CDR3 consists of 14 residues. Looked up from germline, CDR1 is LGHNA and CDR2 is YSLEER. The CDR3 reads CASSHQGAYNEQFF. In DNA form, the CDR3 reads TGCGCCAGCAGCCACCAGGGTGCCTACAATGAGCAGTTCTTC.

The rearrangement joins TRBV6-5 to TRBJ2-7; the match to TRBD1 covers 11 bases. Losses at the gene ends were 11 bases for V and 2 bases for J; bases not matched to a gene: 8. CDR1 and CDR2 from the germline V gene are MNHEY and SVGAGI. The CDR3 loop spans 14 amino acids. The CDR3 spells CASSGTGGPYEQYF. The DNA for the CDR3 is TGTGCCTCGTCCGGGACAGGGGGACCCTACGAGCAGTACTTC.

V and J are TRBV18 and TRBJ2-5; no firm D call. Germline V CDR1 and CDR2: KGHSH, LQKENI. V lost 1 base to trimming and J lost 5 bases, with 5 bases between them. This CDR3 has 12 residues. CDR3 bases: TGTGCCAGCTCACCACGCGCGGAGACCCAGTACTTC. This encodes CASSPRAETQYF.

This chain connects TRBV7-2 to TRBJ2-6, with D possibly being TRBD1 (5 bases). The V and J ends lost 2 bases and 18 bases respectively, with 23 bases between them. The CDR3 covers 15 residues. Germline V CDR1 and CDR2: SGHTA, FQGNSA. The CDR3 region is CASSLRGSGILYRTF. The CDR3 nucleotides are TGTGCCAGCAGCTTAAGGGGCTCTGGCATCCTCTATCGGACTTTC.

The V and J genes are TRBV27 and TRBJ2-5; D gene ambiguous. V was pared by 5 bases and J by 0 bases, with 10 bases between. The germline gives CDR1 MNHEY, CDR2 SMNVEV (reference sequence). This CDR3 has 14 residues. The CDR3 DNA is TGTGCCAGCAGTCCTACAGAGTACCAAGAGACCCAGTACTTC. Encoded protein: CASSPTEYQETQYF.

This clone appeared a single time. The CDR3 reads CASSPRTSGRAVNEQFF. In DNA form, the CDR3 reads TGTGCCAGCAGCCCGCGGACTAGCGGGAGGGCCGTCAATGAGCAGTTCTTC. V usage is TRBV9 and J usage is TRBJ2-1; TRBD2 agrees at 15 bases. This CDR3 is built from 17 residues. The V gene's germline CDR1 is SGDLS and CDR2 YYNGEE. Trimming at V came to 4 bases and at J to 6 bases, leaving 8 bases not matched to a gene.

This CDR3 reads CASSQEKLQGGLNQPQHF. The DNA for the CDR3 is TGCGCCAGCAGCCAAGAAAAACTTCAGGGGGGCCTAAATCAGCCCCAGCATTTT. The rearrangement uses TRBV4-1 and TRBJ1-5; 7 bases are shared with TRBD1. From germline, CDR1 is MGHRA and CDR2 YSYEKL. V trimming: 0 bases; J trimming: 4 bases; junction bases outside the gene matches: 12. The CDR3 extends over 18 amino acids.

The J gene is TRBJ1-5, the V gene TRBV7-9; TRBD1 is a possible D gene (5 bases). The CDR3 runs to 15 residues. The germline V gene has CDR1 SEHNR and CDR2 FQNEAQ (reference sequence). Trimming left V 3 bases short and J 8 bases short, with 17 bases between. This CDR3 reads CASSLGRASSEPQHF. The CDR3 DNA follows: TGTGCCAGCAGCTTGGGCAGGGCGAGTTCGGAGCCCCAGCATTTT.